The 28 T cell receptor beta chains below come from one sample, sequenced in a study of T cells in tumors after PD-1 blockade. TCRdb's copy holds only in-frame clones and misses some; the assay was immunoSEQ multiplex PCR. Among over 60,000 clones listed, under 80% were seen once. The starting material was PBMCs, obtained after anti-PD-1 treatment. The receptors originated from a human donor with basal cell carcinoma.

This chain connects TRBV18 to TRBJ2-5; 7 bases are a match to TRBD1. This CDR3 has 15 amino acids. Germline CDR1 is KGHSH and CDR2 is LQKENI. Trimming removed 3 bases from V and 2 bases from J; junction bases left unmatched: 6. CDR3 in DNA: TGTGCCAGCTCACCGACAGGGACCTCGCAAGAGACCCAGTACTTC. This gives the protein CASSPTGTSQETQYF. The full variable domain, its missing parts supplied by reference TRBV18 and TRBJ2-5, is NAGVMQNPRHLVRRRGQEARLRCSPMKGHSHVYWYRQLPEEGLKFMVYLQKENIIDESGMPKERFSAEFPKEGPSILRIQQVVRGDSAAYFCASSPTGTSQETQYFGPGTRLLVL.

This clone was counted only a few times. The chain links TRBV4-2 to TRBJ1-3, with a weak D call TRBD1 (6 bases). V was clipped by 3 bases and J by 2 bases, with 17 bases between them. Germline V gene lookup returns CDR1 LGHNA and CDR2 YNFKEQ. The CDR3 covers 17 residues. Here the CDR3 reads CASSQSFGGMAGNTIYF. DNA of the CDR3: TGTGCCAGCAGCCAGAGCTTTGGGGGCATGGCTGGAAACACCATATATTTT.

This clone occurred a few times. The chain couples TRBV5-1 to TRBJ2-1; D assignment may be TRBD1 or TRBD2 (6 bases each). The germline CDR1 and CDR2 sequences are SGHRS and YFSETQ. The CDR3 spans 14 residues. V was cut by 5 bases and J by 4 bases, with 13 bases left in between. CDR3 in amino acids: CASRYGGSYNEQFF. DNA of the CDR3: TGCGCCAGCAGATACGGGGGCAGTTACAATGAGCAGTTCTTC.

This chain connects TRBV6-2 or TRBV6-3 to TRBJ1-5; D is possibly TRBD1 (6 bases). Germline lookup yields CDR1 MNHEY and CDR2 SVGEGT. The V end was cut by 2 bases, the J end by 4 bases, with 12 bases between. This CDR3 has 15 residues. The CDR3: CASSYSTGRNQPQHF. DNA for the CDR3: TGTGCCAGCAGTTACAGTACAGGGAGGAATCAGCCCCAGCATTTT.

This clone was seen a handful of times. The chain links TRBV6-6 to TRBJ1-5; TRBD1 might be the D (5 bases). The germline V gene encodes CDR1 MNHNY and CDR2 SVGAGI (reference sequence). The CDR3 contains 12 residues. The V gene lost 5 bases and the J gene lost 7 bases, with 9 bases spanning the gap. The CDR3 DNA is TGTGCCAGCAGTCCACCAGGGCAGCCCCAGCATTTT. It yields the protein CASSPPGQPQHF.

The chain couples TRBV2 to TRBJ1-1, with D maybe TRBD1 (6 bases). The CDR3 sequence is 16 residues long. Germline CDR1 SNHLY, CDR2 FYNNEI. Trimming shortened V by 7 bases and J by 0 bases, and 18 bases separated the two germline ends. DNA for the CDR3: TGTGCCAGCAAGGCGTCGACAGGCGGGATGAACACTGAAGCTTTCTTT. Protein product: CASKASTGGMNTEAFF.

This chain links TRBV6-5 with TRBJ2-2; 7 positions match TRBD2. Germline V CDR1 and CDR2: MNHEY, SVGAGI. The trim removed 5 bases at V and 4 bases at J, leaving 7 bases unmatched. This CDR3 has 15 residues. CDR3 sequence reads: CASSPVGGGTGELFF. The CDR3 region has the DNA TGTGCCAGCAGTCCCGTGGGGGGGGGCACCGGGGAGCTGTTTTTT.

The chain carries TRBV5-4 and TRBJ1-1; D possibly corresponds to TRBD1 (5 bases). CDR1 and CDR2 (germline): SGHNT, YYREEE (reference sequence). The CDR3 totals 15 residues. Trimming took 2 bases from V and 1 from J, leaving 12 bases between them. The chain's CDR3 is CASSLSSDKNTEAFF. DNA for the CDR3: TGTGCCAGCAGCTTATCTTCGGACAAGAACACTGAAGCTTTCTTT.

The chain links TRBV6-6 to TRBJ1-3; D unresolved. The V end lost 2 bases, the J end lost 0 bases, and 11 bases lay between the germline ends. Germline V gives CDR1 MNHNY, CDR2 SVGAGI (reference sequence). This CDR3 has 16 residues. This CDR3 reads CASSYDSRISGNTIYF. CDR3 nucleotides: TGTGCCAGCAGTTACGATTCTAGGATCTCTGGAAACACCATATATTTT.

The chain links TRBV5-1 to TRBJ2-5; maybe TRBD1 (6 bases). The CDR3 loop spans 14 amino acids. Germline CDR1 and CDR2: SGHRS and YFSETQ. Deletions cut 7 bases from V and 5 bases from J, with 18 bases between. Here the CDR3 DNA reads TGCGCCAGCCTGGCCCACAGGGATGAGGAGACCCAGTACTTC. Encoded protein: CASLAHRDEETQYF.

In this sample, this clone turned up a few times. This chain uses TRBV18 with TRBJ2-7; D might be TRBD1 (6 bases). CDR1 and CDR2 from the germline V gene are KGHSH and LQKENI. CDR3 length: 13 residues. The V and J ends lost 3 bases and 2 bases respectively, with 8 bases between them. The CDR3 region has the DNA TGTGCCAGCTCACCGGACAGTCCCTACGAGCAGTACTTC. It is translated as CASSPDSPYEQYF. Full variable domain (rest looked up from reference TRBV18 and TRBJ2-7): NAGVMQNPRHLVRRRGQEARLRCSPMKGHSHVYWYRQLPEEGLKFMVYLQKENIIDESGMPKERFSAEFPKEGPSILRIQQVVRGDSAAYFCASSPDSPYEQYFGPGTRLTVT.

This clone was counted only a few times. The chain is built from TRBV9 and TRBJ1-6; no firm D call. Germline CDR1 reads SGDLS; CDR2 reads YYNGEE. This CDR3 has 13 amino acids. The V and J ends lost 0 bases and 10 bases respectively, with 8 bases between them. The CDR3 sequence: CASSVGSSSPLHF. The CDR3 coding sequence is TGTGCCAGCAGCGTAGGATCTTCCTCACCCCTCCACTTT.

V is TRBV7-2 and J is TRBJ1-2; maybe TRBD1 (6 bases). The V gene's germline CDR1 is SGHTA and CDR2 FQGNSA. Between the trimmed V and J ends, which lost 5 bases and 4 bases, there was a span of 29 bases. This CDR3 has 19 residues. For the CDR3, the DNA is TGTGCCAGCAGCCAAACCCTATGGGGACATCCCAAAAGGAGCTATGGCTACACCTTC. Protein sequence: CASSQTLWGHPKRSYGYTF. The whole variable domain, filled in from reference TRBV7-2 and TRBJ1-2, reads GAGVSQSPSNKVTEKGKDVELRCDPISGHTALYWYRQSLGQGLEFLIYFQGNSAPDKSGLPSDRFSAERTGGSVSTLTIQRTQQEDSAVYLCASSQTLWGHPKRSYGYTFGSGTRLTVV.

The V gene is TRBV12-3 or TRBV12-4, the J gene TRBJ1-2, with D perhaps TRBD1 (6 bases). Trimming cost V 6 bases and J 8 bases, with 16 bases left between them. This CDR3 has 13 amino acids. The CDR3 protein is CASREQGKEGYTF. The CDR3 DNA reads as TGTGCCAGCAGAGAACAGGGTAAAGAGGGCTACACCTTC.

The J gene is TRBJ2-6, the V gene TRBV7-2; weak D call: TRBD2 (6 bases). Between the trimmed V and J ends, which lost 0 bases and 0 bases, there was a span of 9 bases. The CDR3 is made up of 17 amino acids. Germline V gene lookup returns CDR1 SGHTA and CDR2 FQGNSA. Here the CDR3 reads CASSLAGGFSGANVLTF. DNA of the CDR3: TGTGCCAGCAGCTTAGCTGGAGGGTTCTCTGGGGCCAACGTCCTGACTTTC.

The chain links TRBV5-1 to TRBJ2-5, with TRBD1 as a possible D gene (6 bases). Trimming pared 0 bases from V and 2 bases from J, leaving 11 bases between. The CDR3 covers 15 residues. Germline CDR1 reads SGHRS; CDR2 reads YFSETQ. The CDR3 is CASSLGGQRQETQYF. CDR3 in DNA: TGCGCCAGCAGCTTGGGTGGACAGAGACAAGAGACCCAGTACTTC.

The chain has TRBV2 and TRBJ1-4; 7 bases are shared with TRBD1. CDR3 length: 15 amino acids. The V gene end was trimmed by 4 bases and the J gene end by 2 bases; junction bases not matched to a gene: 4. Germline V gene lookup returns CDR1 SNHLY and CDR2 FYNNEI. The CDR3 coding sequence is TGTGCCAGCAGTGCCGACAGGGCGACTAATGAAAAACTGTTTTTT. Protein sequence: CASSADRATNEKLFF.

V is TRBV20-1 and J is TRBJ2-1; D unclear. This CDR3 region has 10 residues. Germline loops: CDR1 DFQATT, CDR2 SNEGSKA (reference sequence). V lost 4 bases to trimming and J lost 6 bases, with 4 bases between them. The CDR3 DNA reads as TGCAGTGCTATTAGCAATGAGCAGTTCTTC. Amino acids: CSAISNEQFF.

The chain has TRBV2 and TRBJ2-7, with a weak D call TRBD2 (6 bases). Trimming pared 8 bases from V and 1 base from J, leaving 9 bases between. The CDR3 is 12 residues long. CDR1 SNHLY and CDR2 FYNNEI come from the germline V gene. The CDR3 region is CASWEASYEQYF. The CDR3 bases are TGTGCCAGCTGGGAGGCATCCTACGAGCAGTACTTC. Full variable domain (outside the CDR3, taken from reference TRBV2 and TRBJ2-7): EPEVTQTPSHQVTQMGQEVILRCVPISNHLYFYWYRQILGQKVEFLVSFYNNEISEKSEIFDDQFSVERPDGSNFTLKIRSTKLEDSAMYFCASWEASYEQYFGPGTRLTVT.

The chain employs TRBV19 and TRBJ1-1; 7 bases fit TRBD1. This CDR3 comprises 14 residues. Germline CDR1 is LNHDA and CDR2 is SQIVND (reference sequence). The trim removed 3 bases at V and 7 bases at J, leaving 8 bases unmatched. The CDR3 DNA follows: TGTGCCAGTAGTATTGCAGGGGGGATGGATGAAGCTTTCTTT. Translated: CASSIAGGMDEAFF.

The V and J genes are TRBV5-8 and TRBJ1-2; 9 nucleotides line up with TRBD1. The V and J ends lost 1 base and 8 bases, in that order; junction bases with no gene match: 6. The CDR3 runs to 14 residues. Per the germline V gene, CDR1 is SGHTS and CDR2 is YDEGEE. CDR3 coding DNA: TGTGCCAGCAGCTTGATAAGGGACAGGGAGGGCTACACCTTC. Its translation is CASSLIRDREGYTF.

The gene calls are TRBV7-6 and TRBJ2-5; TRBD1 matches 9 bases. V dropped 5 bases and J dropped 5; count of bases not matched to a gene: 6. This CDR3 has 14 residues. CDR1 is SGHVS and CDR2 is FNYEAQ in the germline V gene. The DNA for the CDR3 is TGTGCCAGCAGCAACCGACAGGGGGGGGAGACCCAGTACTTC. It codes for CASSNRQGGETQYF.

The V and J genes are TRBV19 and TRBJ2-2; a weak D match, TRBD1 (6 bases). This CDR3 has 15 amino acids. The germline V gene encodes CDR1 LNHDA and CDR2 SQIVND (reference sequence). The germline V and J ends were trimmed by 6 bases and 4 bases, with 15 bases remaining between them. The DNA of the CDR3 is TGTGCCAGTAGGCCACAGGGTAGGGGCACCGGGGAGCTGTTTTTT. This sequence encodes CASRPQGRGTGELFF.

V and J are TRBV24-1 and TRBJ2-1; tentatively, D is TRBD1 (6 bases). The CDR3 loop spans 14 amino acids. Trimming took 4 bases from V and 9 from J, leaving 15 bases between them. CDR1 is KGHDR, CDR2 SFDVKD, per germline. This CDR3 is CATSDSGAGAEQFF. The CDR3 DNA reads TGTGCCACCAGTGACTCCGGGGCAGGGGCTGAGCAGTTCTTC.

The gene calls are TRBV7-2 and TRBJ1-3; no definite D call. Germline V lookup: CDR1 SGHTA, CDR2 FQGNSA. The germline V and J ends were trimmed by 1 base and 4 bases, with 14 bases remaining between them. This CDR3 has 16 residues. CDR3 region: CASSLGRADTGNTIYF. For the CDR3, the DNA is TGTGCCAGCAGCTTAGGGAGGGCAGATACGGGAAACACCATATATTTT. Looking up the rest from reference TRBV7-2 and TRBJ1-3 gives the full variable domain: GAGVSQSPSNKVTEKGKDVELRCDPISGHTALYWYRQSLGQGLEFLIYFQGNSAPDKSGLPSDRFSAERTGGSVSTLTIQRTQQEDSAVYLCASSLGRADTGNTIYFGEGSWLTVV.

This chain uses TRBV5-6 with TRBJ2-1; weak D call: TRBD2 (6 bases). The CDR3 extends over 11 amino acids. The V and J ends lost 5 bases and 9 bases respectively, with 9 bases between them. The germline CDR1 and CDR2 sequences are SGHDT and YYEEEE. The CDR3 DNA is TGTGCCAGCAGTCAGGGACTTGAGCAGTTCTTC. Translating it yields CASSQGLEQFF.

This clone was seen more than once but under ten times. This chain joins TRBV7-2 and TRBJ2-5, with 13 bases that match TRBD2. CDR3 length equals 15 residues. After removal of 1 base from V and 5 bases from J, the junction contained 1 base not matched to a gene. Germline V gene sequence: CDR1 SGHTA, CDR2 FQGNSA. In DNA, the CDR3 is TGTGCCAGCAGCTTAGGGACTAGCGGGGGCGAGACCCAGTACTTC. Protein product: CASSLGTSGGETQYF. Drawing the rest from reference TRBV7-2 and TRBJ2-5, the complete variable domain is GAGVSQSPSNKVTEKGKDVELRCDPISGHTALYWYRQSLGQGLEFLIYFQGNSAPDKSGLPSDRFSAERTGGSVSTLTIQRTQQEDSAVYLCASSLGTSGGETQYFGPGTRLLVL.

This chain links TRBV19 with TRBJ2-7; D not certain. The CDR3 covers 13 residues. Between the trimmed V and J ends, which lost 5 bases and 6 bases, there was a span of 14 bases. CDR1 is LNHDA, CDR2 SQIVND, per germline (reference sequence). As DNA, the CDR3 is TGTGCCAGTAGTCATGGGTCGCCCTCCGAGCAGTACTTC. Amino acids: CASSHGSPSEQYF.